The clone carrying this T cell receptor beta chain was observed a handful of times. As yet, its antigen is unknown. The entry originates in a study of blood T cells in healthy people across ages. The study's findings and limits: Among T cells, TCR beta diversity per million cells dropped roughly linearly as age rose. Samples with more naive T cells showed higher observed beta diversity. Donors of long life had a larger count of naive CD4+ cells and greater diversity than aged donors.

PCR was performed a second time for roughly 6 to 12 cycles using a sample-barcoded 5' primer and a J-beta primer mix. TCRdb ran MiXCR on the 5' RACE reads and lists one entry per CDR3 protein. This table has 650,000 to 900,000 distinct CDR3 sequences, approximately 65% appearing once. Per-sample PBMC isolation yielded at least 6.5 million cells. Germline-derived CDR1 and CDR2 are SEHNR and FQNEAQ (reference sequence). The CDR3 is 14 residues long. After removal of 3 bases from V and 4 bases from J, the junction contained 4 bases not matched to a gene. The origin of this receptor is a man aged 25-45 years in good health. Specimen: blood. The chain is built from TRBV7-9 and TRBJ1-2; 8 positions match TRBD1. CDR3 sequence (DNA): TGTGCCAGCAGCTTCAGGGGGCAGCCCTATGGCTACACCTTC. Translating it yields CASSFRGQPYGYTF.